These 27 T cell receptor beta chains came from one sample sequenced in a study of CD8+ T cells in alopecia areata. Specified treatment: oral pan-JAK inhibitor, 5-10 mg twice daily. cDNA serving as the sequencing template came from extracted, reverse transcribed RNA. Only in-frame clones appear in the TCRdb table, and some are missing; sequencing was by immunoSEQ multiplex PCR. Of about 190,000 clones in the sample, about three fifths were seen once. This specimen was CD8+ T cells sorted from blood, taken at week 24, from a patient treated with tofacitinib. The receptors come from a human donor with alopecia areata.

This clone came up a few times. This chain connects TRBV5-1 to TRBJ2-4; 7 nucleotides line up with TRBD1. The CDR3 is 14 residues long. Per germline, CDR1 SGHRS and CDR2 YFSETQ. V was clipped by 2 bases and J by 8 bases; unmatched bases: 7. This CDR3 is CASSFKGGLDIQYF. The CDR3 DNA reads as TGCGCCAGCAGCTTCAAAGGGGGCCTGGACATTCAGTACTTC.

The rearrangement uses TRBV9 and TRBJ2-1, with TRBD2 matching 13 bases. The CDR3 totals 14 residues. V lost 7 bases, J lost 6 bases, and 4 bases stayed unmatched. Looked up from germline, CDR1 is SGDLS and CDR2 is YYNGEE. CDR3: CASGGLAGFNEQFF. The CDR3 DNA follows: TGTGCCAGCGGGGGACTAGCGGGGTTCAATGAGCAGTTCTTC.

The gene calls are TRBV2 and TRBJ1-1, with a tentative D call TRBD1 (5 bases). The CDR3 is 14 residues long. The germline gives CDR1 SNHLY, CDR2 FYNNEI. V lost 2 bases and J lost 5, with 12 bases in between. The CDR3 bases are TGTGCCAGCAGTGAATCAGGGCGATGGACTGAAGCTTTCTTT. Its protein product is CASSESGRWTEAFF.

The gene calls are TRBV10-3 and TRBJ2-7; 10 bases match TRBD2. The germline CDR1 and CDR2 sequences are ENHRY and SYGVKD. The CDR3 is 14 residues long. Germline trimming cut 2 bases from V and 3 bases from J; bases unmatched to any gene: 1. As DNA, the CDR3 is TGTGCCATCAGTGAGGGGACTAGCGTCTACGAGCAGTACTTC. It specifies CAISEGTSVYEQYF.

This clone was picked up a small number of times. V usage is TRBV2 and J usage is TRBJ2-7; 15 bases map to TRBD2. Germline loops: CDR1 SNHLY, CDR2 FYNNEI. The CDR3 runs to 16 residues. V trimming: 5 bases; J trimming: 5 bases; junction bases outside the gene matches: 7. CDR3: CASSSGLAGGRHEQYF. CDR3 nucleotides: TGTGCCAGCAGTTCGGGACTAGCGGGGGGCAGACACGAGCAGTACTTC.

The chain recombines TRBV9 with TRBJ2-6; the match to TRBD2 covers 12 bases. Germline V gene data show CDR1 as SGDLS and CDR2 as YYNGEE. J lost 0 bases, V lost 8 bases, and 3 bases had no gene match. The CDR3 is 16 amino acids. CDR3 residues: CASQTSGGSGANVLTF. CDR3 sequence (DNA): TGTGCCAGTCAGACTAGCGGGGGCTCTGGGGCCAACGTCCTGACTTTC.

The gene calls are TRBV6-1 and TRBJ2-7, with D tentatively TRBD1 (5 bases). Trimming took off 6 bases at V and 0 bases at J, with 12 bases between the two ends. There are 14 residues in the CDR3. Per the germline V gene, CDR1 is MNHNS and CDR2 is SASEGT. In nucleotides, the CDR3 is TGTGCCAGCAGCCAGGGCGTGAGCTCCTACGAGCAGTACTTC. Translating it yields CASSQGVSSYEQYF.

The gene calls are TRBV28 and TRBJ2-5; TRBD1 might be the D (6 bases). Germline CDR1 is MDHEN and CDR2 is SYDVKM. V was shortened by 10 bases and J by 5 bases, with 14 bases between the two germline ends. The CDR3 is 12 amino acids. CDR3 coding DNA: TGTGCCACCCAGGGGATGTCGGAGACCCAGTACTTC. Amino acids: CATQGMSETQYF. Together with reference TRBV28 and TRBJ2-5, the CDR3 gives the full variable domain: DVKVTQSSRYLVKRTGEKVFLECVQDMDHENMFWYRQDPGLGLRLIYFSYDVKMKEKGDIPEGYSVSREKKERFSLILESASTNQTSMYLCATQGMSETQYFGPGTRLLVL.

In its sample, this clone was seen a few times. The V and J genes are TRBV9 and TRBJ1-5; D gene uncertain. The germline gives CDR1 SGDLS, CDR2 YYNGEE. Trimming removed 0 bases from V and 6 bases from J, with 10 bases in between. The CDR3 is made up of 14 amino acids. The DNA for the CDR3 is TGTGCCAGCAGCGTAGGGGAGGGAGCTCAGCCCCAGCATTTT. Amino acids: CASSVGEGAQPQHF.

V usage is TRBV13 and J usage is TRBJ1-1; no firm D call. CDR3 length equals 14 residues. The V gene's germline CDR1 is PRHDT and CDR2 FYEKMQ (reference sequence). V was pared by 3 bases and J by 1 base, with 9 bases between. CDR3 DNA: TGTGCCAGCAGCTTCGAGGGCGGGAACACTGAAGCTTTCTTT. Translating gives CASSFEGGNTEAFF.

J is TRBJ2-1 and V is TRBV7-9, with D hard to call. V lost 1 base, J lost 5 bases, and 15 bases lay in between. Germline CDR1 reads SEHNR; CDR2 reads FQNEAQ (reference sequence). This CDR3 spans 16 amino acids. The CDR3 loop is CASSLVIRLLDNEQFF. The CDR3 DNA reads TGTGCCAGCAGCTTAGTAATCAGACTCCTTGACAATGAGCAGTTCTTC.

This rearrangement joins TRBV15 to TRBJ2-3, with D perhaps TRBD1 (6 bases). This CDR3 is built from 14 residues. V dropped 5 bases and J dropped 2 bases, with 11 bases sitting between them. From germline, CDR1 is LNHNV and CDR2 YYDKDF (reference sequence). DNA for the CDR3: TGTGCCACCAGCGGGCCAGGGGCCACAGATACGCAGTATTTT. It is translated as CATSGPGATDTQYF.

This clone was observed a few times. The CDR3: CSASDATQYF. CDR3 bases: TGCAGTGCTTCAGACGCGACCCAGTACTTC. J is TRBJ2-5 and V is TRBV20-1; no clear D. The CDR3 contains 10 residues. Between the trimmed V and J ends, which lost 5 bases and 7 bases, there was a span of 8 bases. Germline V lookup: CDR1 DFQATT, CDR2 SNEGSKA (reference sequence).

The rearrangement links TRBV30 to TRBJ2-1; tentatively, D is TRBD2 (7 bases). Germline V lookup: CDR1 GTSNPN, CDR2 SVGIG (reference sequence). The CDR3 runs 14 residues. The V end was cut by 1 base, the J end by 7 bases, with 14 bases between. The CDR3 loop is CAWSGGGLGNEQFF. CDR3 in DNA: TGTGCCTGGAGTGGGGGGGGCCTAGGAAATGAGCAGTTCTTC.

V gene TRBV12-5 combines with J gene TRBJ1-1; possible D gene TRBD1, 6 bases. Trimming took off 7 bases at V and 4 bases at J, with 13 bases between the two ends. This CDR3 region has 13 residues. CDR1 is LGHNT, CDR2 FRNRAP, per germline. The CDR3 protein is CASAEGGGTEAFF. The CDR3 coding sequence is TGTGCTAGTGCCGAAGGAGGGGGCACTGAAGCTTTCTTT.

There are a few counts of this clone. The rearrangement joins TRBV21-1 to TRBJ1-1; TRBD1 is the table's D call and was not checked against the DNA. TRBV21-1 is designated a pseudogene. This CDR3 is 10 amino acids long. Written as DNA, the CDR3 is TGTGCCAACGAAACCCAGGGAGCTTTCTTT. This translates into CANETQGAFF.

The CDR3 protein is CASSFEGTIGNTIYF. The CDR3 bases are TGCGCCAGCAGCTTCGAGGGGACAATTGGAAACACCATATATTTT. The chain is built from TRBV5-1 and TRBJ1-3; perhaps TRBD1 as D (6 bases). CDR1 is SGHRS and CDR2 is YFSETQ in the germline V gene. Trimming removed 2 bases from V and 3 bases from J, with 12 bases in between. There are 15 residues in the CDR3.

This clone was detected only a few times. The genes are TRBV19 and TRBJ2-1; the D gene could be TRBD1 or TRBD2 (5 bases each). The CDR3 runs 14 residues. Germline V CDR1 and CDR2: LNHDA, SQIVND (reference sequence). V lost 7 bases, J lost 4 bases, and 14 bases lay in between. As DNA, the CDR3 is TGTGCCAGTATCGGGGCTTCGGGGTACAATGAGCAGTTCTTC. This gives the protein CASIGASGYNEQFF.

This chain links TRBV2 with TRBJ2-1; D possibly corresponds to TRBD2 (6 bases). Looked up from germline, CDR1 is SNHLY and CDR2 is FYNNEI. This CDR3 is built from 13 residues. Trimming stripped 1 base from V and 8 bases from J, with 9 bases between. CDR3 nucleotides: TGTGCCAGCAGTGAAGGGAGGGTGTATGAGCAGTTCTTC. Translating it yields CASSEGRVYEQFF.

This chain uses TRBV6-5 with TRBJ2-5; D gene ambiguous. The germline V gene encodes CDR1 MNHEY and CDR2 SVGAGI. Trimming left V 0 bases short and J 5 bases short, with 13 bases between. CDR3 size: 15 residues. CDR3 nucleotides: TGTGCCAGCAGTTACTCGGCCCCGCCCCCGGAGACCCAGTACTTC. Translating it yields CASSYSAPPPETQYF.

This chain links TRBV6-5 with TRBJ1-2; a possible D gene is TRBD1 (6 bases). Looked up from germline, CDR1 is MNHEY and CDR2 is SVGAGI. Trimming shortened V by 9 bases and J by 7 bases, and 18 bases separated the two germline ends. CDR3 length: 13 amino acids. DNA of the CDR3: TGTGCCAGTTGTACAGGGTGGGGTAGTGGCTACACCTTC. Translated, it gives CASCTGWGSGYTF.

The chain carries TRBV4-2 and TRBJ1-2; D gene ambiguous. The CDR3 is 11 residues long. Germline lookup yields CDR1 LGHNA and CDR2 YNFKEQ. The V end lost 1 base, the J end lost 6 bases, and 3 bases lay between the germline ends. The CDR3 nucleotides are TGTGCCAGCAGCCAAGGTGATGGCTACACCTTC. Its protein is CASSQGDGYTF.

In its sample, this clone was seen a few times. The chain employs TRBV7-9 and TRBJ2-1; D perhaps matches TRBD1 (5 bases). The V end was cut by 4 bases, the J end by 2 bases, with 12 bases between. The CDR3 sequence is 15 residues long. Germline V gives CDR1 SEHNR, CDR2 FQNEAQ (reference sequence). This chain's CDR3 is CASSSTVLAYNEQFF. In DNA form, the CDR3 reads TGTGCCAGCAGCTCGACAGTTCTAGCCTACAATGAGCAGTTCTTC.

CDR3 nucleotide sequence: TGTGCCAACAACCGGGGGTACCATGGCTACACCTTC. Protein: CANNRGYHGYTF. The chain combines TRBV2 with TRBJ1-2, with a weak D call TRBD1 (5 bases). V lost 10 bases and J lost 6, with 15 bases in between. Germline V CDR1 and CDR2: SNHLY, FYNNEI. This CDR3 is 12 amino acids long.

This clone appeared a few times. The chain carries TRBV19 and TRBJ1-4; 7 bases agree with TRBD1. CDR1 is LNHDA and CDR2 is SQIVND in the germline V gene (reference sequence). The CDR3 runs to 14 residues. Losses at the gene ends were 3 bases for V and 8 bases for J; bases not matched to a gene: 6. CDR3 bases: TGTGCCAGTAGTATCGGGAGGGGGCAGGAAAAACTGTTTTTT. Residues: CASSIGRGQEKLFF.

This clone showed up just once. The rearrangement uses TRBV6-1 and TRBJ2-1; D gene unclear. The germline V gene encodes CDR1 MNHNS and CDR2 SASEGT. The CDR3 is 9 residues long. V lost 4 bases and J lost 12, with 4 bases in between. CDR3 in amino acids: CASSGVQFF. The CDR3, as DNA: TGTGCCAGCAGTGGGGTGCAGTTCTTC.

V gene TRBV4-2 combines with J gene TRBJ2-1; TRBD2 matches 8 bases. CDR1 is LGHNA and CDR2 is YNFKEQ in the germline V gene. V was pared by 0 bases and J by 4 bases, with 8 bases of the junction left unmatched. The CDR3 length is 17 residues. This chain's CDR3 is CASSQDGRGGGYNEQFF. In DNA, the CDR3 is TGTGCCAGCAGCCAAGATGGACGGGGGGGCGGGTACAATGAGCAGTTCTTC.